This paragraph reports one TCR beta chain. Its antigen remains unknown. This sample is drawn from a study of cytomegalovirus exposure and HLA in healthy donors. Study outcomes and limitations: The study dropped some indistinguishable V segments, TRBV6-2 and TRBV6-3 among them. Analysis performed later found 15,000 or so TCR beta sequences associated with HLA alleles at 0.05 false discovery rate.

PCR amplification relied on 60 Vbeta primers (plus 13 Jbeta primers). Some clones are missing from TCRdb's copy, which holds only in-frame ones; the method was immunoSEQ multiplex PCR. This sample has about 150,000 clones, with 80% found just once. The length of the CDR3 is 15 residues. Trimming left V 1 base short and J 8 bases short, with 15 bases between. Germline V lookup: CDR1 SGHTA, CDR2 FQGNSA. Sequencing input: PBMCs. This clonotype originated in a male donor in good health and CMV-seronegative. The chain joins TRBV7-2 to TRBJ2-4; D might be TRBD1 (6 bases). DNA for the CDR3: TGTGCCAGCAGCTTAGTTACAGGGTTTCGTGACATTCAGTACTTC. Residues: CASSLVTGFRDIQYF.